This T cell receptor beta chain originates from a study of shared clonotypes between healthy human individuals. V dropped 1 base and J dropped 0 bases, with 14 bases sitting between them. Germline V gene data show CDR1 as LNHDA and CDR2 as SQIVND (reference sequence). This CDR3 region has 17 residues. Genomic DNA belonging to each subset was distributed in equal measure over several immunoSEQ plates. Each sorted subset replicate got 200 ng genomic DNA, roughly 27,000 genomes. TCRdb's table, derived via immunoSEQ multiplex PCR, lists solely in-frame clones and lacks some. The data hold about 750,000 clones, with approximately 92% observed a single time. The naive CD8 subset, CD45RO-negative cells positively selected for CCR7, excluded terminally differentiated effector memory CD45RA+ cells.

The rearrangement joins TRBV19 to TRBJ2-3; D unresolved. The sample taken for sequencing was naive CD8+ T cells sorted from blood. This receptor was taken from a young man in good health. The CDR3 DNA reads as TGTGCCAGTAGTATAGGTCATACTTCTTCTAGCACAGATACGCAGTATTTT. Amino acids: CASSIGHTSSSTDTQYF.